Listed below are T cell receptor beta chains from one sample, sequenced in a study of blood T cell repertoires in COVID-19. Only in-frame clones appear in the TCRdb table, and some are missing; sequencing was by immunoSEQ multiplex PCR. The profile shows 110,000 to 150,000 clones, 70% to 80% of them singletons. Sequenced input: peripheral blood. The origin of the receptors is a woman aged 70 to 79 with COVID-19, enrolled during active disease. Each CDR3 is given with its conserved first and last residue. The D gene is left open where the match is weak. Clone size is stated in some rows and not others, as once, few, many or a class when expanded.

CDR3 length	J gene	D gene	clone size	V gene	CDR3 protein	CDR3 DNA
15	TRBJ1-3	.	once	TRBV5-6	CASSLGRVIGNTIYF	TGTGCCAGCAGCTTGGGCAGGGTAATTGGAAACACCATATATTTT
13	TRBJ2-1	.	.	TRBV5-5	CASSFNPYNEQFF	TGTGCCAGCAGCTTCAATCCCTACAATGAGCAGTTCTTC
14	TRBJ2-7	.	.	TRBV6-5	CASTHSGGPYEQYF	TGTGCCAGCACCCACTCGGGGGGCCCCTACGAGCAGTACTTC
14	TRBJ2-7	TRBD1	.	TRBV7-8	CASSLGTGTYEQYF	TGTGCCAGCAGCTTAGGGACAGGGACCTACGAGCAGTACTTC
15	TRBJ1-2	.	.	TRBV6-1	CASSDIQGSGYGYTF	TGTGCCAGCAGTGACATCCAGGGTTCTGGCTATGGCTACACCTTC
14	TRBJ1-2	.	once	TRBV5-4	CASSPAGISYGYTF	TGTGCCAGCAGCCCCGCGGGGATTAGCTATGGCTACACCTTC
14	TRBJ1-6	.	.	TRBV5-6	CVSSHELDTSPLHF	TGTGTCAGCAGCCACGAATTGGACACTTCACCCCTCCACTTT
18	TRBJ2-5	TRBD1	.	TRBV6-1	CASSEYASGTGAQETQYF	TGTGCCAGCAGTGAATATGCCTCTGGGACAGGGGCACAAGAGACCCAGTACTTC
16	TRBJ2-2	TRBD2	once	TRBV7-3	CASSPLGGGATGELFF	TGTGCCAGCAGCCCCCTCGGCGGGGGGGCGACCGGGGAGCTGTTTTTT
15	TRBJ1-2	TRBD1	.	TRBV6-1	CASSEEARGPGGYTF	TGTGCCAGCAGTGAAGAGGCCAGGGGGCCAGGTGGCTACACCTTC
14	TRBJ1-5	TRBD1	few	TRBV28	CASTRQGGNQPQHF	TGTGCCAGCACACGACAGGGGGGCAATCAGCCCCAGCATTTT
15	TRBJ1-1	.	.	TRBV5-6	CASSSTGLGNTEAFF	TGTGCCAGCAGCTCCACGGGTCTGGGGAACACTGAAGCTTTCTTT
14	TRBJ2-7	.	many	TRBV19	CASSIGGTGTEQYF	TGTGCCAGTAGTATTGGTGGTACAGGGACCGAGCAGTACTTC
15	TRBJ1-5	.	.	TRBV3-1/TRBV3-2	CASSPGDGGNQPQHF	TGTGCCAGCAGCCCGGGGGACGGGGGCAATCAGCCCCAGCATTTT
18	TRBJ2-1	.	.	TRBV7-2	CASSKQFRGTSSYNEQFF	TGTGCCAGCAGCAAACAATTCAGGGGAACTAGCTCCTACAATGAGCAGTTCTTC
18	TRBJ1-2	TRBD1	.	TRBV5-1	CASSRGTGLGVHGDGYTF	TGCGCCAGCAGCCGGGGGACAGGCCTAGGGGTCCATGGAGATGGCTACACCTTC
15	TRBJ2-1	.	.	TRBV6-5	CASTSSRALYNEQFF	TGTGCCAGCACTTCCTCCAGGGCTTTATACAATGAGCAGTTCTTC
16	TRBJ1-3	.	once	TRBV18	CASSPIDTGSPGTIYF	TGTGCCAGCTCACCAATCGATACAGGGAGCCCGGGGACCATATATTTT
14	TRBJ1-1	.	.	TRBV28	CASSLTDMNTEAFF	TGTGCCAGCAGCCTGACAGACATGAACACTGAAGCTTTCTTT
14	TRBJ1-6	.	.	TRBV28	CASSIDPRGSPLHF	TGTGCCAGCAGTATCGACCCCAGGGGATCACCCCTCCACTTT
14	TRBJ1-1	.	.	TRBV5-4	CASSLDFGGREAFF	TGTGCCAGCAGCTTGGATTTTGGTGGGCGTGAAGCTTTCTTT
17	TRBJ2-7	.	.	TRBV18	CASSPGGSRISSYEQYF	TGTGCCAGCTCACCCGGCGGCTCACGGATAAGCTCCTACGAGCAGTACTTC
12	TRBJ1-1	.	.	TRBV13	CASSLQNTEAFF	TGTGCCAGCAGCTTACAGAATACTGAAGCTTTCTTT
16	TRBJ1-2	.	.	TRBV19	CASSTTSGELGYGYTF	TGTGCCAGTAGTACTACTTCGGGGGAACTAGGCTATGGCTACACCTTC
16	TRBJ1-4	.	.	TRBV6-5	CASSSGGKGSGEKLFF	TGTGCCAGCAGTTCCGGAGGAAAGGGTAGTGGTGAAAAACTGTTTTTT
14	TRBJ2-7	TRBD1	.	TRBV5-1	CASSNRGANYEQYF	TGCGCCAGCAGCAACAGGGGGGCCAACTACGAGCAGTACTTC
14	TRBJ1-4	.	.	TRBV19	CASSSGGFNEKLFF	TGTGCCAGTTCGTCCGGGGGATTTAATGAAAAACTGTTTTTT
15	TRBJ1-3	.	.	TRBV7-7	CASSSALAFGNTIYF	TGTGCTAGCAGCTCCGCCTTGGCTTTTGGAAACACCATATATTTT
13	TRBJ2-5	.	.	TRBV5-6	CASSSTAQETQYF	TGTGCCAGCAGCTCGACAGCTCAAGAGACCCAGTACTTC
18	TRBJ2-1	.	once	TRBV9	CASSVATSGKDSYNEQFF	TGTGCCAGCAGCGTAGCTACATCGGGGAAGGACTCCTACAATGAGCAGTTCTTC
14	TRBJ2-7	TRBD2	.	TRBV7-8	CASTRGGISYEQYF	TGTGCCAGCACCCGGGGAGGGATTTCCTACGAGCAGTACTTC